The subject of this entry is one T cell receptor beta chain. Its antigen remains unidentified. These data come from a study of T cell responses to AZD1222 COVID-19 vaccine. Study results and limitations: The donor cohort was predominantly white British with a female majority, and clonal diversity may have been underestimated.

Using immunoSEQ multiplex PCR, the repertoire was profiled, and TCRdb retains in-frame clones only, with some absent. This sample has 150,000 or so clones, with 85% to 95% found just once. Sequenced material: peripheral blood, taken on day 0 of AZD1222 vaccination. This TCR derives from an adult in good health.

CDR3 nucleotide sequence: TGTGCCAGTATGGGTTTAGGTTCAGATACGCAGTATTTT. It is translated as CASMGLGSDTQYF. This chain connects TRBV19 to TRBJ2-3; no definite D call. The V and J ends lost 7 bases and 4 bases respectively, with 12 bases between them. This CDR3 region has 13 residues. Germline CDR1 is LNHDA and CDR2 is SQIVND (reference sequence).